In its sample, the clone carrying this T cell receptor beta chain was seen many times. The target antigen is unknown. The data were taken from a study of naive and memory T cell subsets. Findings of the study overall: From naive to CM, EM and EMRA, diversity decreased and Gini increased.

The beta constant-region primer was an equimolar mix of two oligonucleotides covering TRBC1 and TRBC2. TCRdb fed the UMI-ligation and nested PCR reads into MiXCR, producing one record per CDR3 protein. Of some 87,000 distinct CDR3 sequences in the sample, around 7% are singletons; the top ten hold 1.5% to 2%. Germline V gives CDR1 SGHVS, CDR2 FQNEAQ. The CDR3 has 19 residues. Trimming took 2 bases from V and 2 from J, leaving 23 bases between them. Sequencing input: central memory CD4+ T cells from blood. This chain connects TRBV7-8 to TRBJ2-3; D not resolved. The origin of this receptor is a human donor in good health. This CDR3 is CASSLYPGPSRLSTDTQYF. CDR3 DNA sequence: TGTGCCAGCAGCTTATATCCCGGACCCAGCAGACTTTCCACAGATACGCAGTATTTT.